A single sample gave rise to the 15 T cell receptor beta chains below, sequenced in a study of cytomegalovirus exposure and HLA in healthy donors (dated by TCRdb to 2016 to 2017). Library preparation used the immunoSEQ multiplex PCR assay. A mixture of 60 forward primers for TCR Vbeta segments and 13 reverse primers for TCR Jbeta segments was used in the multiplex PCR. The source is immuneACCESS, and TCRdb retained only in-frame sequences with V and J called. Part of the clones is not carried over; for the studies checked, unresolved V genes explain less than half of this, and the remainder is unexplained. Here the sample has approximately 110,000 clones; over 65% occur a single time. In total, the top ten clones hold 5.2% of the sample. The sequencing input was PBMCs. The origin of the receptors is a female donor in good health and CMV-seropositive.

The chain couples TRBV7-3 to TRBJ2-3, with a weak D call TRBD2 (5 bases). The V gene's germline CDR1 is SGHTA and CDR2 FQGTGA. V lost 7 bases and J lost 1, with 9 bases in between. This CDR3 is built from 13 residues. CDR3 loop: CASKEGGTDTQYF. CDR3 in DNA: TGTGCCAGCAAAGAGGGCGGCACAGATACGCAGTATTTT.

The chain is built from TRBV19 and TRBJ1-1, with D hard to call. The V end lost 11 bases, the J end lost 2 bases, and 18 bases lay between the germline ends. The CDR3 is 14 residues long. The germline V gene has CDR1 LNHDA and CDR2 SQIVND (reference sequence). CDR3 DNA: TGTGCCGTTAATCCGGGATTTTCAAACACTGAAGCTTTCTTT. As protein: CAVNPGFSNTEAFF.

CDR3 region: CASSERGEYNEQFF. For the CDR3, the DNA is TGCGCCAGCAGCGAGCGGGGGGAATACAATGAGCAGTTCTTC. The J gene is TRBJ2-1, the V gene TRBV10-2; TRBD2 agrees at 9 bases. CDR1 and CDR2 (germline): WSHSY, SAAADI. The CDR3 length is 14 residues. The V gene end was trimmed by 6 bases and the J gene end by 4 bases; junction bases not matched to a gene: 4.

The chain couples TRBV6-1 to TRBJ2-7; D might be TRBD2 (6 bases). V was pared by 3 bases and J by 2 bases, with 8 bases between. This CDR3 region has 13 residues. CDR1 is MNHNS and CDR2 is SASEGT in the germline V gene. The CDR3 is CASSDSGAYEQYF. The CDR3 bases are TGTGCCAGCAGTGATTCGGGGGCCTACGAGCAGTACTTC.

This clone was seen a single time. The V and J genes are TRBV29-1 and TRBJ1-4; D possibly corresponds to TRBD1 (6 bases). Germline CDR1 SQVTM, CDR2 ANQGSEA. Trimming cost V 6 bases and J 8 bases, with 10 bases left between them. This CDR3 contains 11 residues. The CDR3 DNA sequence: TGCAGCGTCTCCGGGACAGAAAAACTGTTTTTT. This translates into CSVSGTEKLFF.

This chain joins TRBV2 and TRBJ2-2; 9 bases align to TRBD1. Per the germline V gene, CDR1 is SNHLY and CDR2 is FYNNEI. The CDR3 extends over 14 amino acids. V lost 9 bases to trimming and J lost 6 bases; unmatched junction nucleotides: 8. The CDR3 DNA sequence: TGTGCCAGTAGCCGGGACAGGGAGGCCGGGGAGCTGTTTTTT. Protein: CASSRDREAGELFF. Using reference TRBV2 and TRBJ2-2 for the parts outside the CDR3, the full variable domain is EPEVTQTPSHQVTQMGQEVILRCVPISNHLYFYWYRQILGQKVEFLVSFYNNEISEKSEIFDDQFSVERPDGSNFTLKIRSTKLEDSAMYFCASSRDREAGELFFGEGSRLTVL.

V and J are TRBV12-5 and TRBJ2-7; D is unresolved. V was cut by 5 bases and J by 3 bases, with 8 bases left in between. CDR3 length equals 12 residues. The germline CDR1 and CDR2 sequences are LGHNT and FRNRAP. CDR3: CASGPTHYEQYF. The CDR3, as DNA: TGTGCTAGTGGTCCTACCCACTACGAGCAGTACTTC.

The V call is TRBV4-2, the J call TRBJ2-1; 9 bases agree with TRBD2. The CDR3 is 17 amino acids. The V gene's germline CDR1 is LGHNA and CDR2 YNFKEQ. The V segment lost 1 base and the J segment 4 bases; nucleotides outside the gene matches: 8. The CDR3: CASSQVAGGSSYNEQFF. CDR3 sequence (DNA): TGTGCCAGCAGCCAAGTCGCGGGGGGGTCCTCATACAATGAGCAGTTCTTC.

This clone was found a few times. The chain is built from TRBV2 and TRBJ1-1; TRBD1 might be the D (5 bases). Germline V gene lookup returns CDR1 SNHLY and CDR2 FYNNEI. The CDR3 is made up of 15 amino acids. Trimming removed 2 bases at V and 0 bases at J, with 10 bases between. The CDR3 sequence is CASSERGILNTEAFF. CDR3 coding DNA: TGTGCCAGCAGTGAACGGGGGATTTTGAACACTGAAGCTTTCTTT. The whole variable domain, filled in from reference TRBV2 and TRBJ1-1, reads EPEVTQTPSHQVTQMGQEVILRCVPISNHLYFYWYRQILGQKVEFLVSFYNNEISEKSEIFDDQFSVERPDGSNFTLKIRSTKLEDSAMYFCASSERGILNTEAFFGQGTRLTVV.

V gene TRBV19 combines with J gene TRBJ2-4; 8 nucleotides match TRBD1. CDR3 length equals 14 residues. V lost 7 bases, J lost 6 bases, and 8 bases stayed unmatched. The V gene's germline CDR1 is LNHDA and CDR2 SQIVND (reference sequence). The CDR3 here is CASIPTGATNIQYF. For the CDR3, the DNA is TGTGCCAGTATTCCGACAGGGGCAACAAACATTCAGTACTTC.

J is TRBJ1-2 and V is TRBV5-1; possibly TRBD1 for D (6 bases). Trimming cost V 4 bases and J 13 bases, with 23 bases left between them. CDR3 length equals 14 residues. In germline, CDR1 is SGHRS, CDR2 YFSETQ. The chain's CDR3 is CASSNRQGTDGGTF. The CDR3 DNA reads TGCGCCAGCAGCAACCGGCAGGGGACCGATGGCGGCACCTTC.

This CDR3 reads CASSGASANEQFF. As DNA, the CDR3 is TGCGCCAGCAGTGGAGCGTCTGCCAATGAGCAGTTCTTC. V and J are TRBV10-1 and TRBJ2-1; no firm D call. V shed 4 bases and J shed 6 bases, with 10 bases lying between them. Per germline, CDR1 WNHNN and CDR2 SYGVQD (reference sequence). The CDR3 runs to 13 residues.

The chain uses TRBV10-1 and TRBJ2-3; D unclear. The CDR3 is made up of 13 amino acids. CDR1 is WNHNN, CDR2 SYGVQD, per germline (reference sequence). V shed 4 bases and J shed 9 bases, with 14 bases lying between them. Here the CDR3 reads CASSGPTEITQYF. DNA of the CDR3: TGCGCCAGCAGTGGGCCTACAGAGATAACGCAGTATTTT.

The rearrangement uses TRBV6-1 and TRBJ2-7; TRBD2 aligns across 10 bases. Germline V CDR1 and CDR2: MNHNS, SASEGT. The CDR3 is 16 amino acids. V lost 4 bases to trimming and J lost 3 bases; unmatched junction nucleotides: 9. The CDR3: CASSVGVAGGVYEQYF. DNA for the CDR3: TGTGCCAGCAGTGTGGGGGTAGCGGGAGGAGTCTACGAGCAGTACTTC.

The chain uses TRBV5-1 and TRBJ1-1; TRBD1 matches at 8 bases. Unmatched junction bases numbered 8, after V lost 4 bases and J lost 6 bases. Germline V CDR1 and CDR2: SGHRS, YFSETQ. The CDR3 is 14 residues long. The CDR3 DNA is TGCGCCAGCAGCCCGGACAGGGTTGCCCCTGAAGCTTTCTTT. Translating it yields CASSPDRVAPEAFF.